The clone carrying this TCR beta chain was observed a handful of times. Its antigen remains unknown. This record belongs to a study of response to subunit inactivated influenza vaccine. Findings and limits, study-wide: Every seasonal influenza vaccination brings in few new T cells, the authors suggested.

TCRdb used MiXCR to reprocess the RT-PCR reads, holding one entry per CDR3 protein. This sample carries hundreds of thousands of distinct CDR3 sequences, approximately 11% of them seen once, and the ten largest clones take 10% to 15%. Deletions cut 1 base from V and 5 bases from J, with 6 bases between. Germline CDR1 reads DFQATT; CDR2 reads SNEGSKA (reference sequence). The CDR3 is 11 residues long. Sequenced here: PBMCs from blood, sampled 45 days after vaccination. The sequence derives from a man aged 45-65 years who received an inactivated influenza vaccine. J is TRBJ2-7 and V is TRBV20-1; D may be TRBD1 or TRBD2 (5 bases each). This CDR3 reads CSARGGHEQYF. DNA of the CDR3: TGCAGTGCTAGAGGGGGACACGAGCAGTACTTC.